The clone carrying this T cell receptor beta chain was counted once. Generated by immunoSEQ multiplex PCR, the TCRdb table keeps only in-frame clones and is missing some. The sample shows about 170,000 clones, 83% of them seen only once. This entry is derived from a study of blood T cell repertoires in COVID-19. V was pared by 3 bases and J by 2 bases, with 18 bases between. The CDR3 length is 17 residues. In germline, CDR1 is ENHRY, CDR2 SYGVKD. The J gene is TRBJ2-3, the V gene TRBV10-3, with TRBD2 as a possible D gene (6 bases). The sequencing sample was made of peripheral blood. The sequence derives from an elderly woman with acute or convalescent COVID-19. The chain's CDR3 is CAISERRREPSTDTQYF. Here the CDR3 DNA reads TGTGCCATCAGTGAAAGGAGGAGGGAGCCTTCCACAGATACGCAGTATTTT.